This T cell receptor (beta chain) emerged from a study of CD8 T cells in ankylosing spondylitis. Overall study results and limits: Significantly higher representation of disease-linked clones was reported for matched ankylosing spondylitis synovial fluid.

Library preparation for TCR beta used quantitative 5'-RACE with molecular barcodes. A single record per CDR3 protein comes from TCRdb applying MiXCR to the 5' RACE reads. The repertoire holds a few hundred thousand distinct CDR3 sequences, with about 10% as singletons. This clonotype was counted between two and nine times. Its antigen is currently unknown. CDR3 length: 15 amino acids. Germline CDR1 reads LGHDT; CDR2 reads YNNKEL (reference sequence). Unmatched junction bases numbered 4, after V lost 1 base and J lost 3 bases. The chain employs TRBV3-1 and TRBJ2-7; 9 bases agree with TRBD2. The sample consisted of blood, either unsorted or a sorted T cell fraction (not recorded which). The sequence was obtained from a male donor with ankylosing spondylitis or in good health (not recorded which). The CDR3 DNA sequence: TGTGCCAGCAGCCAAGTCTCTAGCGGGAACTACGAGCAGTACTTC. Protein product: CASSQVSSGNYEQYF.